This T cell receptor beta chain comes out of a study of shared clonotypes between healthy human individuals. Here immunoSEQ multiplex PCR was the method, and the copy in TCRdb shows in-frame clones only, minus some. The sample includes about 460,000 clones, roughly three quarters seen only once; the top ten take around 12%. The CDR3 totals 14 residues. V lost 4 bases to trimming and J lost 3 bases, with 14 bases between them. Germline loops: CDR1 SGHRS, CDR2 YFSETQ. The TCR was taken from a woman aged 35 to 49 in good health. Some clones in this sample may be carry-over from other donors' samples. The J gene is TRBJ2-7, the V gene TRBV5-1; either TRBD1 or TRBD2 may supply D (5 bases each). Sequenced sample: PBMCs. This CDR3 reads CASSPGLQGYEQYF. In nucleotides, the CDR3 is TGCGCCAGCAGCCCCGGACTTCAGGGCTACGAGCAGTACTTC.